Below, one T cell receptor beta chain is given with its context. Only a few counts were recorded for this clonotype. Its specific antigen is unknown. Base qualities were left out, and no much larger clone turns up one base away. The treatment or condition label corresponds to: allogeneic hematopoietic cell transplantation with graft depleted of TCRalphabeta T cells and CD19 B cells. The children who served as transplant recipients had been given grafts of TCRalphabeta/CD19-depleted allogeneic hematopoietic cells. This sample is part of a study of T-cell reconstitution after alpha-beta-depleted transplantation in children (dated by TCRdb to 2016 to 2017). About the full investigation: Using TCR repertoire profiling, the study quantitatively followed how T-cell immune reconstitution unfolded in children after TCRalphabeta/CD19-depleted allogeneic hematopoietic cell transplantation.

Broad study findings and their caveats: Over the following months the frequencies of hyperexpanded clones went down, and after one year T-cell counts and TCRbeta diversity were mostly credited to newly produced T cells. The high TCRbeta diversity at day 60 in some patients was ascribed to recipient T cells and intrathymic progenitors that had survived conditioning. The apparently early alphabetaT-cell count recovery about two months after transplant was reportedly dependent on only several hundred rapidly expanded clones derived from non-depleted graft cells.

Receptor amplification or capture employed PCR. Sequencer: Illumina HiSeq 2500. TCR libraries were prepared with molecular barcoding, using unique molecular identifiers to normalize TCRbeta repertoire quantification. The public reads were quality trimmed at Q25 with fastp and then assembled into clones with MiXCR by TCRdb, keeping productive beta chains. Each entry merges the rows of one CDR3 protein and shows their most common DNA and genes. The sample table shows 140,000 to 150,000 distinct CDR3 sequences, and 8.5% to 10% are seen once. The biggest ten clones account for 15% to 20% of the sample. This TCR was sampled from a female patient aged 2-9 years who had a stem cell transplant for congenital amegakaryocytic thrombocytopenia, so the T cells may come from the graft donor. Sequences were derived from PBMCs, mostly from graft donor cells, sampled 180 days after TCRalphabeta/CD19-depleted stem cell transplant.

The sequence in DNA is TGTGCCAGCAGCCGACTAGCGGGAGGCCTGAGCTCCTACAATGAGCAGTTCTTC. The translation is CASSRLAGGLSSYNEQFF. The chain uses TRBV14 and TRBJ2-1; 13 bases in between match TRBD2. CDR1 SGHDN and CDR2 FVKESK were looked up in the germline V gene. V lost 4 bases and J lost 0 bases, and the count of bases not matched to a germline gene is 6. Spanning cysteine to phenylalanine, the CDR3 consists of 18 amino acids. Only CDR3 DNA remains: 54 bases, in frame from the first base.